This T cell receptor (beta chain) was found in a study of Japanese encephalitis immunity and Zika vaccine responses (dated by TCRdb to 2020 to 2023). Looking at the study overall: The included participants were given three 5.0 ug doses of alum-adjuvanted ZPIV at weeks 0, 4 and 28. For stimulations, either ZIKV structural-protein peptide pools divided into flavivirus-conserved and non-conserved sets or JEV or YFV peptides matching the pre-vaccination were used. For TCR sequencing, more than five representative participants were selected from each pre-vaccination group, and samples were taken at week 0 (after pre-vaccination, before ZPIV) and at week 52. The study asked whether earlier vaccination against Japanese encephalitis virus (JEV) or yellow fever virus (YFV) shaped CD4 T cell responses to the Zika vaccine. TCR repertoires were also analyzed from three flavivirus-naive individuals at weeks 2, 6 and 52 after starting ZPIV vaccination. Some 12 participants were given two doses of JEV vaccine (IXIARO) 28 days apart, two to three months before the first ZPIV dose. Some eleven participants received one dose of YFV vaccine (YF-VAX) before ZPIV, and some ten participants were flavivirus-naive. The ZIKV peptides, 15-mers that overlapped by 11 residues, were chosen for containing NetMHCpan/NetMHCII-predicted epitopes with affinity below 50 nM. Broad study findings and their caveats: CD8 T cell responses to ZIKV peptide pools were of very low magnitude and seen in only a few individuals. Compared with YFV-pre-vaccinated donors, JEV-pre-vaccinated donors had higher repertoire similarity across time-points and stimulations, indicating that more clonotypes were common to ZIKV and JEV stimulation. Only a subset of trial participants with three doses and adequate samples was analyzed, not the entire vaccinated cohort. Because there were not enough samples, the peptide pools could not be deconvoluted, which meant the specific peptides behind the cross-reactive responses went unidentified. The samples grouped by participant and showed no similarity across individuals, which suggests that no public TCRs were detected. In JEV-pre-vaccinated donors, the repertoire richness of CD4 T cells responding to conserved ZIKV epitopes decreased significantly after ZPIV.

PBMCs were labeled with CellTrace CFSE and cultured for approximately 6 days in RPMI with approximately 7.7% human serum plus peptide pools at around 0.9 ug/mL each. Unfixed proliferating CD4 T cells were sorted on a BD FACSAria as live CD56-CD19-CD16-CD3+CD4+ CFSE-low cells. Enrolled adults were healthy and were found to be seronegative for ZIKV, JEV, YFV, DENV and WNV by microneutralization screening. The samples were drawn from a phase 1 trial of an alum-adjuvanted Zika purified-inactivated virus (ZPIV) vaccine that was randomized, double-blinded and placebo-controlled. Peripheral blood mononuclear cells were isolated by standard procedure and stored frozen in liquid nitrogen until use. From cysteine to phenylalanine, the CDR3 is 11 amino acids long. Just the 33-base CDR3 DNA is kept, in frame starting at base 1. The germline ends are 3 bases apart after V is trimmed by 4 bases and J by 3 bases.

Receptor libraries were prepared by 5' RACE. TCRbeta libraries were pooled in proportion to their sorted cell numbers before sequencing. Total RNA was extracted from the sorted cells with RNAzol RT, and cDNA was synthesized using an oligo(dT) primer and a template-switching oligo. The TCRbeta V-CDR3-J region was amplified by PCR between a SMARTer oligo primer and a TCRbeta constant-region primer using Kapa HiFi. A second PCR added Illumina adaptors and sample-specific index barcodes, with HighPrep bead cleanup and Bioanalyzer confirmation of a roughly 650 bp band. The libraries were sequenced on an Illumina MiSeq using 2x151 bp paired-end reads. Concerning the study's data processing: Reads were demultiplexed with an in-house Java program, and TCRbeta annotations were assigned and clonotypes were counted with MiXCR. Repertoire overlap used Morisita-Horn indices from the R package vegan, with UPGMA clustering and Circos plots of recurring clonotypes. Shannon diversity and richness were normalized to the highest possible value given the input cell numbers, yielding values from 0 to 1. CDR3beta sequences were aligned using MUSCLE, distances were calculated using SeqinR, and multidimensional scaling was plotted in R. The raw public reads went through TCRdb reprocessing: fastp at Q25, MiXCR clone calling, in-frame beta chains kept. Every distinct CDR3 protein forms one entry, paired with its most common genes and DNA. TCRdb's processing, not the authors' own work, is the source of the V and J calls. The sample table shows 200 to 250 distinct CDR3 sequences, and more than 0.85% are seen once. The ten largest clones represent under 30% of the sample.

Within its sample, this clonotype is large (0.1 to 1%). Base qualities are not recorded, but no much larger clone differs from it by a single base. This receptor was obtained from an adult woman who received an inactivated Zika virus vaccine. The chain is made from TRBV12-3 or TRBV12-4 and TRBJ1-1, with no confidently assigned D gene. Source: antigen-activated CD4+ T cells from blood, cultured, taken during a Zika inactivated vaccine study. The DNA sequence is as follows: TGTGCCAGCAGTTCCTACACTGAAGCTTTCTTT. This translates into CASSSYTEAFF.